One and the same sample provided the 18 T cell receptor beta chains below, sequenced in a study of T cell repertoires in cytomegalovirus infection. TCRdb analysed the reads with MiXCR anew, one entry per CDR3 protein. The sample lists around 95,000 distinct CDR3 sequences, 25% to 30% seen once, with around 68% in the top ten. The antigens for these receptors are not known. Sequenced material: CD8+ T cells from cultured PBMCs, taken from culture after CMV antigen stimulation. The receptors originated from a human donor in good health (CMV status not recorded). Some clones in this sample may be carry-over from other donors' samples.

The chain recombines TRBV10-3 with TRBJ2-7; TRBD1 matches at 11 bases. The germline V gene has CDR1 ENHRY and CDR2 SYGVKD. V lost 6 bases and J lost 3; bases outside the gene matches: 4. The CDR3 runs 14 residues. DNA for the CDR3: TGTGCCATCAGGACCGGGACAGGGGGCTACGAGCAGTACTTC. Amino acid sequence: CAIRTGTGGYEQYF.

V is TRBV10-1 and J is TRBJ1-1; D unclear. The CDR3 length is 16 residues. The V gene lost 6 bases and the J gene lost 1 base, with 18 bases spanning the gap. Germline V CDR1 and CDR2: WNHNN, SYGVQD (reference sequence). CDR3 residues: CASSPIRRVTNTEAFF. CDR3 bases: TGCGCCAGCAGCCCAATTCGCCGGGTTACGAACACTGAAGCTTTCTTT.

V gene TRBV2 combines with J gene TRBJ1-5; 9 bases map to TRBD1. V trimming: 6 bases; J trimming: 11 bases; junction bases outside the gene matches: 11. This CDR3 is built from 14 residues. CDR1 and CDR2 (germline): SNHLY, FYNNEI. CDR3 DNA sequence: TGTGCCAGCAGGCATACAGGGGGCGCCTCGGCCCAGCATTTT. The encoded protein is CASRHTGGASAQHF.

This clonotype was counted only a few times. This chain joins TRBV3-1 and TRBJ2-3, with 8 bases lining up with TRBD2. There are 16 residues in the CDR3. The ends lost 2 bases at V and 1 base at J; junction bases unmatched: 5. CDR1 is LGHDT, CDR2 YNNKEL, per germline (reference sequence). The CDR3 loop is CASSQLLSGGTDTQYF. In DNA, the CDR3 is TGTGCCAGCAGCCAACTACTTAGCGGGGGCACAGATACGCAGTATTTT.

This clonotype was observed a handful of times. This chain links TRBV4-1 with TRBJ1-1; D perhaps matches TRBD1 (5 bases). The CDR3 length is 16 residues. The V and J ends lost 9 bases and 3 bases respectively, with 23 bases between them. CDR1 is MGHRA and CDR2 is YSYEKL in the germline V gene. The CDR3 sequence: CASKIYRTMLDTEAFF. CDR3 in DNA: TGCGCCAGTAAGATCTACCGGACAATGTTAGACACTGAAGCTTTCTTT.

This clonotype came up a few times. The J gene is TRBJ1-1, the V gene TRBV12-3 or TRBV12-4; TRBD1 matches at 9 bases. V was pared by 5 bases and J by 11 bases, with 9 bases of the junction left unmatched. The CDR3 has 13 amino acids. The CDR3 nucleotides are TGTGCCAGCAGTGACCGGGACAGGGACAAGGCTTTCTTT. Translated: CASSDRDRDKAFF.

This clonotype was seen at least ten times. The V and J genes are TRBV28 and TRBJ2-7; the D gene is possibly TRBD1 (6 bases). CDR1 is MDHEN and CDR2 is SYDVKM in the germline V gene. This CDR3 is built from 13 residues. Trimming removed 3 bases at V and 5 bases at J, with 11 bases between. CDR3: CASSFTGSNEQYF. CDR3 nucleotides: TGTGCCAGCAGTTTTACAGGGAGCAACGAGCAGTACTTC.

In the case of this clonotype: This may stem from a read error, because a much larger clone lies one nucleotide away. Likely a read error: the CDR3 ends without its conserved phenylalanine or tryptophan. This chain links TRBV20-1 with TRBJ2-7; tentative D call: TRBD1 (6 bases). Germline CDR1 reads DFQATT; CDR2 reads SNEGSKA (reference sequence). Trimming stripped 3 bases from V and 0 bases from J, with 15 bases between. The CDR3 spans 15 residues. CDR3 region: CSARGAQLTSYEQYS. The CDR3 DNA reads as TGCAGTGCTAGGGGGGCTCAGTTAACCTCCTACGAGCAGTACTCC.

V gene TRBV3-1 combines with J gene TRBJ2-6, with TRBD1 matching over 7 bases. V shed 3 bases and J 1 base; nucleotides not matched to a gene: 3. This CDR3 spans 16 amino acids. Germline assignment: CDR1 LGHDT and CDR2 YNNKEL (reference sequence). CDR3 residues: CASSHPTGSGANVLTF. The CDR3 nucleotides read TGTGCCAGCAGCCACCCGACAGGGTCTGGGGCCAACGTCCTGACTTTC.

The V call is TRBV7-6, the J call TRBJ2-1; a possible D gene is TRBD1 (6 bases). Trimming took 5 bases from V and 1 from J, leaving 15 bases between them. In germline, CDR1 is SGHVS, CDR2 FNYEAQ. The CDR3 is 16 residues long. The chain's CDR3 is CASSPGTPKSYNEQFF. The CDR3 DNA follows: TGTGCCAGCAGCCCCGGGACACCGAAATCCTACAATGAGCAGTTCTTC.

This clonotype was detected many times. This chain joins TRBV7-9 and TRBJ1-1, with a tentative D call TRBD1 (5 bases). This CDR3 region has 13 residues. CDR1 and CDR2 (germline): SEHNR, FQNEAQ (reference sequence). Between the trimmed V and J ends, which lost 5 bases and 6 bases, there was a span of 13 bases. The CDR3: CASSGIMGAEAFF. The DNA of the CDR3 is TGTGCCAGCAGCGGAATAATGGGGGCTGAAGCTTTCTTT.

Here the CDR3 DNA reads TGTGCCAGCAGCCCAGGGAGGGTTGGCTACGAGCAGTACTTC. Protein product: CASSPGRVGYEQYF. The chain uses TRBV7-9 and TRBJ2-7; 7 bases line up with TRBD2. Germline assignment: CDR1 SEHNR and CDR2 FQNEAQ (reference sequence). The J segment lost 3 bases and the V segment lost 5 bases, leaving 7 bases of the junction unmatched. The CDR3 extends over 14 amino acids.

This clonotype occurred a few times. The CDR3 protein is CASSSLEGLPTYEQYF. DNA of the CDR3: TGTGCCAGTAGTTCCCTGGAGGGGCTCCCCACCTACGAGCAGTACTTC. V and J are TRBV19 and TRBJ2-7; possible D gene TRBD2, 6 bases. Germline V gene lookup returns CDR1 LNHDA and CDR2 SQIVND (reference sequence). The CDR3 length is 16 residues. V was shortened by 5 bases and J by 2 bases, with 19 bases between the two germline ends.

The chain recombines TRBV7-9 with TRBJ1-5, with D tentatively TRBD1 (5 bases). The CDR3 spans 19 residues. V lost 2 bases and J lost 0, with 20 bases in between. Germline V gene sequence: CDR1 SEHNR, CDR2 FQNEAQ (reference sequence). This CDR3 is CASSLTDSGAEYSNQPQHF. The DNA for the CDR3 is TGTGCCAGCAGCTTAACCGACTCCGGGGCCGAATATAGCAATCAGCCCCAGCATTTT.

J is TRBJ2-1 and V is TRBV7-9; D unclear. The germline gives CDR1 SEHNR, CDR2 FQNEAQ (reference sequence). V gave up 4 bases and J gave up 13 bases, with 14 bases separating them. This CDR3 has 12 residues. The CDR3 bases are TGTGCCAGCAGCTCCCTTCAGGTGGCCCAGTTCTTC. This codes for CASSSLQVAQFF.

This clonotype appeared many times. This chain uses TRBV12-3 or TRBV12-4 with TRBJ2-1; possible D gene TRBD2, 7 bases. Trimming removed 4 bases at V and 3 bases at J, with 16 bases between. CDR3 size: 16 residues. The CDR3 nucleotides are TGTGCCAGCAGTTCAGCGGGCGGGGGCAACTACAATGAGCAGTTCTTC. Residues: CASSSAGGGNYNEQFF.

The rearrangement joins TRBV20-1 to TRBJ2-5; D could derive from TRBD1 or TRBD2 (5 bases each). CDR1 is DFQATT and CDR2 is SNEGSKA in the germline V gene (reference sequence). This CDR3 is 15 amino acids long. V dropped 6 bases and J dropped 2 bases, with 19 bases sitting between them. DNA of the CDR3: TGCAGTGCCGAAGACTACCGGGACGCACAAGAGACCCAGTACTTC. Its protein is CSAEDYRDAQETQYF.

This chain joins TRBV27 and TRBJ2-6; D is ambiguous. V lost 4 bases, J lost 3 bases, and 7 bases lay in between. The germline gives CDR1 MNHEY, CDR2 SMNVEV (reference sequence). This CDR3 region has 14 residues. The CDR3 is CASSSRSGANVLTF. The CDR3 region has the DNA TGTGCCAGCAGTTCAAGGAGTGGGGCCAACGTCCTGACTTTC.